The clone carrying this T cell receptor beta chain was picked up a small number of times. The antigen remains undetermined. This sample was included in a study of CD8+CD57+ T cells in acquired aplastic anemia. Selection for sequencing was limited to patients who had shown CD8+CD57+ cell expansion by flow cytometry. Each patient had severe acquired aplastic anemia. It was genomic DNA that served as the template for profiling TCR beta VDJ and CDR3. TCRdb reprocessed the reads with MiXCR, giving one entry per CDR3 protein. The data contain about 98,000 distinct CDR3 sequences, about 63% of them singletons. General study points: In CD8+ cells, Simpson's diversity showed no significant difference between patients and controls.

Germline loops: CDR1 LNHNV, CDR2 YYDKDF (reference sequence). The CDR3 has 14 amino acids. Deletions cut 1 base from V and 0 bases from J, with 7 bases between. The receptor was derived from a human donor with aplastic anemia. The chain joins TRBV15 to TRBJ2-7; D uncertain. Sample: sorted CD4+, CD8+, or CD8+CD57+ T cells (not recorded which) from PBMCs. The CDR3 DNA sequence: TGTGCCACCAGCAGAGGAGGCAGCTCCTACGAGCAGTACTTC. The encoded protein is CATSRGGSSYEQYF.